Following are 3 T cell receptor beta chains from one sample sequenced in a study of metastatic and nonmetastatic thyroid tumors. None of the patients had undergone any treatment ahead of thyroid surgery. TCRdb reassembled clones from the PCR reads with MiXCR. The sample holds just under 60,000 clones; about 17% are singletons and the top ten take roughly a tenth. Sequenced input: blood. Receptors were obtained from a male donor with papillary thyroid cancer or a benign thyroid nodule (not recorded which). Some clones in this sample may be carry-over from other donors' samples.

This clone was counted many times. The chain links TRBV6-1 to TRBJ1-5; 7 nucleotides agree with TRBD1. The V segment lost 1 base and the J segment 6 bases; nucleotides outside the gene matches: 6. The germline V gene has CDR1 MNHNS and CDR2 SASEGT. The CDR3 has 15 amino acids. CDR3 DNA sequence: TGTGCCAGCAGTGAAGAAGACAGGGCGTCTCAGCCCCAGCATTTT. This sequence encodes CASSEEDRASQPQHF.

There are many counts of this clone. The chain uses TRBV30 and TRBJ1-5, with D uncertain. V shed 2 bases and J shed 2 bases, with 13 bases lying between them. Looked up from germline, CDR1 is GTSNPN and CDR2 is SVGIG (reference sequence). CDR3 length: 15 residues. CDR3 sequence: CAWSLLQGGNQPQHF. The CDR3 nucleotides are TGTGCCTGGAGTTTATTACAAGGCGGCAATCAGCCCCAGCATTTT.

Comments on this clone: The sample carries other DNA sequences with the same CDR3. The chain links TRBV9 to TRBJ2-5; the D call may be TRBD1 or TRBD2 (5 bases each). Between the trimmed V and J ends, which lost 3 bases and 5 bases, there was a span of 17 bases. CDR1 and CDR2 from the germline V gene are SGDLS and YYNGEE. The CDR3 is 15 residues long. CDR3 sequence (DNA): TGTGCCAGCAGCGGTCTAGCAGGGCCCCGCGAGACCCAGTACTTC. Protein sequence: CASSGLAGPRETQYF. The entire variable domain, with the rest obtained from reference TRBV9 and TRBJ2-5, is as follows: DSGVTQTPKHLITATGQRVTLRCSPRSGDLSVYWYQQSLDQGLQFLIQYYNGEERAKGNILERFSAQQFPDLHSELNLSSLELGDSALYFCASSGLAGPRETQYFGPGTRLLVL.